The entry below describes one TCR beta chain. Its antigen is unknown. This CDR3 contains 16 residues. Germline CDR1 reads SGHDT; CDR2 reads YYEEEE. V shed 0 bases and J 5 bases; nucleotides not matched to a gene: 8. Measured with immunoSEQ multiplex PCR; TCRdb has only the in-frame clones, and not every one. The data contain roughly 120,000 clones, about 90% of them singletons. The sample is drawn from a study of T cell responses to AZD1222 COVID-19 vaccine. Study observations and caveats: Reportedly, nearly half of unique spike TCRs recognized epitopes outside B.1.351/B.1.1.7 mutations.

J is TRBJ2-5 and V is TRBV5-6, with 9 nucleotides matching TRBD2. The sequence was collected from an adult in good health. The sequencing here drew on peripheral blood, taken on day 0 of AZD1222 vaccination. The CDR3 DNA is TGTGCCAGCAGCTTGGTTGCGGGAGGGCCAGCGGAGACCCAGTACTTC. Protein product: CASSLVAGGPAETQYF.